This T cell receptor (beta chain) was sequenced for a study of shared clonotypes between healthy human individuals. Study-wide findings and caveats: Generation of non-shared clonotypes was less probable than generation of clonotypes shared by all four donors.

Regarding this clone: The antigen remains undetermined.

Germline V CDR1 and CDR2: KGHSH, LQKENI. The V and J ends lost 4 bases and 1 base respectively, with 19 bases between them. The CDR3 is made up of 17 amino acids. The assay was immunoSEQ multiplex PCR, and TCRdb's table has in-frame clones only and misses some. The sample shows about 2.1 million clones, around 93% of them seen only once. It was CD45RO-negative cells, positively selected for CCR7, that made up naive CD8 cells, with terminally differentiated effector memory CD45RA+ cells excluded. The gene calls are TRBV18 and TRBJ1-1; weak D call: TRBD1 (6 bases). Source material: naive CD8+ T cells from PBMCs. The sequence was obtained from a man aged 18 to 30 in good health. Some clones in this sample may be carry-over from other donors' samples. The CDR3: CASSLQTPGHRNTEAFF. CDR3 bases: TGTGCCAGCTCACTTCAAACCCCGGGACACCGGAACACTGAAGCTTTCTTT.